This TCR beta chain was sequenced in a study of shared clonotypes between healthy human individuals. Germline CDR1 SGHRS, CDR2 YFSETQ. The germline V and J ends were trimmed by 4 bases and 0 bases, with 18 bases remaining between them. The CDR3 extends over 17 amino acids. This table comes from immunoSEQ multiplex PCR, and its TCRdb copy is limited to in-frame clones, with some not included. The sample holds approximately 2.5 million clones, 93% seen once. Material: naive CD4+ T cells from PBMCs. Subset of the sample: CD45RA+ positively selected. This TCR was sampled from a man younger than 35 in good health. Some clones in this sample may be carry-over from other donors' samples. V usage is TRBV5-1 and J usage is TRBJ2-3, with D maybe TRBD2 (6 bases). In DNA form, the CDR3 reads TGCGCCAGCAGCCGTTCGGGAGTTTCAGTCAGCACAGATACGCAGTATTTT. Its translation is CASSRSGVSVSTDTQYF.